The 23 T cell receptor beta chains below were found in one sample sequenced in a study of T-cell reconstitution after alpha-beta-depleted transplantation in children (TCRdb year 2016). What this sample's treatment or condition label stands for: allogeneic hematopoietic cell transplantation with graft depleted of TCRalphabeta T cells and CD19 B cells. The library was built by means of PCR. The sample was run on an Illumina HiSeq 2500. TCR libraries were prepared with molecular barcoding, using unique molecular identifiers to normalize TCRbeta repertoire quantification. The public reads were reanalyzed by TCRdb: fastp trimming at Q25, MiXCR alignment, in-frame beta chains only. CDR3 protein sequences are deduplicated, and each keeps its most common genes and DNA. The sample contains hundreds of thousands of distinct CDR3 sequences, more than 20% of them found a single time. The ten largest make up 12% to 15% of the sample.

This specimen consisted of PBMCs, mostly from graft donor cells, obtained 360 days after TCRalphabeta/CD19-depleted stem cell transplant. The source of these receptors is a boy in the first two years of life who had a stem cell transplant for acute myeloid leukemia, so the T cells may come from the graft donor.

This clonotype was observed at least ten times. This rearrangement joins TRBV20-1 to TRBJ2-1; possibly TRBD2 for D (5 bases). Germline CDR1 and CDR2: DFQATT and SNEGSKA (reference sequence). This CDR3 contains 14 residues. The V gene lost 6 bases and the J gene lost 5 bases, with 17 bases spanning the gap. This chain's CDR3 is CSALAPPFDNEQFF. In DNA form, the CDR3 reads TGCAGTGCCTTAGCGCCCCCGTTTGACAATGAGCAGTTCTTC.

This clonotype was counted ten times or more. The V call is TRBV25-1, the J call TRBJ2-4, with D possibly TRBD1 on 6 matching bases. CDR1 MGHDK and CDR2 SYGVNS come from the germline V gene. The V end was cut by 4 bases, the J end by 0 bases, with 16 bases between. The CDR3 has 17 residues. The CDR3: CASSGVGQSIAKNIQYF. CDR3 nucleotide sequence: TGTGCCAGCAGTGGGGTCGGACAGAGCATAGCCAAAAACATTCAGTACTTC.

The chain combines TRBV9 with TRBJ2-3; 8 bases match TRBD1. The V and J ends lost 4 bases and 5 bases, in that order; junction bases with no gene match: 9. Germline lookup yields CDR1 SGDLS and CDR2 YYNGEE. The length of the CDR3 is 15 residues. The CDR3 protein is CASSTGQGGLDTQYF. For the CDR3, the DNA is TGTGCCAGCAGCACTGGACAGGGAGGCCTAGATACGCAGTATTTT.

This clonotype was counted at least ten times. The rearrangement links TRBV7-9 to TRBJ2-5; TRBD2 might be the D (7 bases). The CDR3 is made up of 15 amino acids. The V end was cut by 5 bases, the J end by 3 bases, with 16 bases between. Germline assignment: CDR1 SEHNR and CDR2 FQNEAQ (reference sequence). CDR3 amino acids: CASSLRGGGEETQYF. DNA for the CDR3: TGTGCCAGCAGCCTACGAGGCGGGGGCGAAGAGACCCAGTACTTC.

The rearrangement uses TRBV15 and TRBJ2-1, with 8 bases that match TRBD1. CDR1 and CDR2 (germline): LNHNV, YYDKDF (reference sequence). The V gene end was trimmed by 4 bases and the J gene end by 6 bases; junction bases not matched to a gene: 8. This CDR3 has 15 amino acids. The DNA of the CDR3 is TGTGCCACCAGCACAAACCGGGACAGGTCCAATGAGCAGTTCTTC. Its translation is CATSTNRDRSNEQFF.

The chain links TRBV2 to TRBJ2-1; D unresolved. The CDR3 has 14 amino acids. V shed 7 bases and J shed 0 bases, with 10 bases lying between them. CDR1 is SNHLY and CDR2 is FYNNEI in the germline V gene. The chain's CDR3 is CASKAADSYNEQFF. CDR3 coding DNA: TGTGCCAGCAAGGCCGCCGACTCCTACAATGAGCAGTTCTTC.

V usage is TRBV6-1 and J usage is TRBJ1-1; 8 positions agree with TRBD1. From germline, CDR1 is MNHNS and CDR2 SASEGT. Germline trimming cut 7 bases from V and 7 bases from J; bases unmatched to any gene: 8. This CDR3 comprises 13 residues. The CDR3 reads CASTQGALSEAFF. CDR3 sequence (DNA): TGTGCCAGCACCCAGGGGGCTCTAAGTGAAGCTTTCTTT.

Many counts were recorded for this clonotype. The chain joins TRBV5-5 to TRBJ2-2; D unresolved. Trimming cost V 1 base and J 2 bases, with 12 bases left between them. The length of the CDR3 is 16 residues. The germline CDR1 and CDR2 sequences are SGHKS and YYEKEE (reference sequence). The CDR3 here is CASSLLRIRNTGELFF. The CDR3 nucleotides are TGTGCCAGCAGCTTGCTCAGGATTCGCAACACCGGGGAGCTGTTTTTT.

The J gene is TRBJ2-1, the V gene TRBV12-3 or TRBV12-4, with D perhaps matching TRBD2 (6 bases). Trimming took off 5 bases at V and 8 bases at J, with 22 bases between the two ends. This CDR3 region has 16 residues. The CDR3 DNA sequence: TGTGCCAGCAGTATATCGGACATGGTAGGGGAGGATGAGCAGTTCTTC. This codes for CASSISDMVGEDEQFF.

This clonotype has more than one count but fewer than ten. This rearrangement joins TRBV29-1 to TRBJ2-3, with D hard to call. V lost 0 bases and J lost 2, with 9 bases in between. Germline V gene data show CDR1 as SQVTM and CDR2 as ANQGSEA. The CDR3 sequence is 14 residues long. CDR3 in amino acids: CSVEDPVSTDTQYF. The CDR3 DNA is TGCAGCGTTGAAGATCCAGTATCCACAGATACGCAGTATTTT.

The rearrangement links TRBV11-2 to TRBJ2-1; D is possibly TRBD2 (7 bases). The CDR3 consists of 14 residues. With 4 bases removed from V and 7 bases from J, the gap between germline ends came to 14 bases. Germline assignment: CDR1 SGHAT and CDR2 FQNNGV. As DNA, the CDR3 is TGTGCCAGCAGCTCACTTGGGGGGGCGAATGAGCAGTTCTTC. Translation: CASSSLGGANEQFF.

This clonotype was found many times. The V call is TRBV29-1, the J call TRBJ2-3, with D perhaps given as TRBD1 or TRBD2 (6 bases each). Germline-derived CDR1 and CDR2 are SQVTM and ANQGSEA. The CDR3 loop spans 15 amino acids. V was cut by 6 bases and J by 0 bases, with 16 bases left in between. The CDR3 protein is CSVVGGAGSTDTQYF. The DNA of the CDR3 is TGCAGCGTAGTGGGGGGCGCAGGTAGCACAGATACGCAGTATTTT.

This clonotype turned up a few times. V and J are TRBV20-1 and TRBJ1-6; D gene ambiguous. Looked up from germline, CDR1 is DFQATT and CDR2 is SNEGSKA (reference sequence). The CDR3 has 13 amino acids. V lost 1 base to trimming and J lost 8 bases, with 9 bases between them. The DNA for the CDR3 is TGCAGTGCTAGAGGGCAAACCGATTCACCCCTCCACTTT. Translation gives CSARGQTDSPLHF.

CDR3 protein: CASSLFGYEQYV. For the CDR3, the DNA is TGTGCCAGCAGCTTGTTTGGTTACGAGCAGTACGTC. This chain uses TRBV5-6 with TRBJ2-7; D uncertain. V lost 1 base and J 4 bases, leaving 6 bases between the germline ends. The CDR3 is made up of 12 amino acids. Per the germline V gene, CDR1 is SGHDT and CDR2 is YYEEEE.

This clonotype has ten or more counts. This sequence joins TRBV20-1 and TRBJ2-3; D is possibly TRBD1 or TRBD2 (6 bases each). CDR3 length equals 14 residues. The V gene lost 3 bases and the J gene lost 2 bases, with 12 bases spanning the gap. Germline CDR1 is DFQATT and CDR2 is SNEGSKA (reference sequence). CDR3 residues: CSASAGHPTDTQYF. The CDR3 coding sequence is TGCAGTGCTAGCGCGGGACACCCCACAGATACGCAGTATTTT.

The chain recombines TRBV5-1 with TRBJ1-1; 8 nucleotides agree with TRBD1. The CDR3 totals 15 residues. Trimming cost V 2 bases and J 4 bases; bases outside gene matches: 7. CDR1 is SGHRS and CDR2 is YFSETQ in the germline V gene. The CDR3 is CASSFQGARGTEAFF. In nucleotides, the CDR3 is TGCGCCAGCAGCTTTCAGGGGGCCCGGGGCACTGAAGCTTTCTTT.

This chain joins TRBV12-3 or TRBV12-4 and TRBJ1-1, with unresolved D. CDR3 length equals 13 residues. V was pared by 1 base and J by 5 bases, with 8 bases between. The CDR3 sequence is CASSLGELTEAFF. CDR3 nucleotides: TGTGCCAGCAGTTTAGGGGAGCTGACTGAAGCTTTCTTT.

The rearrangement uses TRBV20-1 and TRBJ2-5, with D perhaps matching TRBD1 (6 bases). V dropped 1 base and J dropped 5 bases, with 20 bases sitting between them. The CDR3 consists of 16 residues. Germline V lookup: CDR1 DFQATT, CDR2 SNEGSKA (reference sequence). CDR3 loop: CSARGRGARGPETQYF. CDR3 nucleotides: TGCAGTGCTAGAGGGCGAGGGGCCAGGGGACCCGAGACCCAGTACTTC.

This clonotype showed up many times. V gene TRBV5-6 combines with J gene TRBJ2-7, with 7 bases lining up with TRBD1. The CDR3 contains 14 residues. CDR1 is SGHDT and CDR2 is YYEEEE in the germline V gene. V shed 3 bases and J 1 base; nucleotides not matched to a gene: 4. CDR3 in DNA: TGTGCCAGCAGCTCTCCGGGACAGTCCTACGAGCAGTACTTC. Protein product: CASSSPGQSYEQYF.

This clonotype was recorded at least ten times. The CDR3 DNA follows: TGTGCCAGCAGTTTAGGCCGAGAGACCCAGTACTTC. It encodes CASSLGRETQYF. The genes are TRBV12-3 or TRBV12-4 and TRBJ2-5, with D uncertain. The CDR3 has 12 amino acids. V lost 1 base, J lost 4 bases, and 4 bases lay in between.

The chain is built from TRBV15 and TRBJ2-4; no definite D call. Looked up from germline, CDR1 is LNHNV and CDR2 is YYDKDF (reference sequence). V lost 1 base to trimming and J lost 7 bases, with 14 bases between them. CDR3 length: 15 residues. This CDR3 reads CATSRGRAFGNIQYF. The DNA of the CDR3 is TGTGCCACCAGCAGAGGCCGTGCGTTTGGCAACATTCAGTACTTC.

The J gene is TRBJ2-2, the V gene TRBV12-3 or TRBV12-4; TRBD2 aligns across 9 bases. This CDR3 region has 18 residues. V trimming: 3 bases; J trimming: 0 bases; junction bases outside the gene matches: 8. DNA of the CDR3: TGTGCCAGCAGTTTTTGGGTAGCGGGGGCCACGAACACCGGGGAGCTGTTTTTT. Amino acids: CASSFWVAGATNTGELFF.

The sample holds a few counts of this clonotype. In nucleotides, the CDR3 is TGCAGTGCTAGAGATGGAACAAGAGGGGCCCCGAACACTGAAGCTTTCTTT. As protein: CSARDGTRGAPNTEAFF. V is TRBV20-1 and J is TRBJ1-1, with D possibly TRBD1 on 5 matching bases. V was cut by 0 bases and J by 1 base, with 18 bases left in between. The CDR3 totals 17 residues. The germline CDR1 and CDR2 sequences are DFQATT and SNEGSKA (reference sequence).